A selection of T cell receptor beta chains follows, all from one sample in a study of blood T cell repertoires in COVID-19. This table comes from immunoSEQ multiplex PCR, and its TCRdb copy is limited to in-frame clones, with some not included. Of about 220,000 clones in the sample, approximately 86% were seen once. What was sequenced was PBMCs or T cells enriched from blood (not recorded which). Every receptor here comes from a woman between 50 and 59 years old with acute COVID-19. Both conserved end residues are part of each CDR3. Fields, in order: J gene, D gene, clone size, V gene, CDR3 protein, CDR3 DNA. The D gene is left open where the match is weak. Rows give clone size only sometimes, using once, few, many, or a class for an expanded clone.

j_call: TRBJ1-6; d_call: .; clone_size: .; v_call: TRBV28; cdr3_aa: CATLTPSSYNSPLHF; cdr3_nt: TGTGCCACCTTGACACCGAGCTCCTATAATTCACCCCTCCACTTT
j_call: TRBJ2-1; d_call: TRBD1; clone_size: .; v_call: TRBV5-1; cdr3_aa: CASRTGTAFYNEQFF; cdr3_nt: TGCGCCAGCAGAACCGGGACAGCGTTCTACAATGAGCAGTTCTTC
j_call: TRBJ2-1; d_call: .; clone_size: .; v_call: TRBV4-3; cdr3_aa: CASSQELGSYNEQFF; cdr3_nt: TGCGCCAGCAGCCAGGAGCTCGGCTCCTACAATGAGCAGTTCTTC
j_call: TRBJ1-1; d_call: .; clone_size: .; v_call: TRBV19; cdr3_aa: CASSITGGPRTEAFF; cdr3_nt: TGTGCCAGTAGTATAACGGGGGGCCCCCGGACTGAAGCTTTCTTT
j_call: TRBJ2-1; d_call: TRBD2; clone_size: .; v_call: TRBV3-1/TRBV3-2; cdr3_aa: CASSMRERNEQFF; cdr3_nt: TGTGCCAGCAGCATGCGGGAGCGGAATGAGCAGTTCTTC
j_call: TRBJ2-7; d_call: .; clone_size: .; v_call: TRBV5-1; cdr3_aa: CASKLQAGFSYEQYF; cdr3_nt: TGCGCCAGCAAACTTCAAGCGGGCTTCTCCTACGAGCAGTACTTC
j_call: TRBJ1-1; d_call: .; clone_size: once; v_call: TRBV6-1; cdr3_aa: CASSEVQQGRGTEAFF; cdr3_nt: TGTGCCAGCAGTGAAGTTCAACAGGGAAGGGGCACTGAAGCTTTCTTT
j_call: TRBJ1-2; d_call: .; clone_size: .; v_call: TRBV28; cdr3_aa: CASSPTLTGNGYTF; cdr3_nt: TGTGCCAGCAGTCCTACTCTGACAGGAAATGGCTACACCTTC
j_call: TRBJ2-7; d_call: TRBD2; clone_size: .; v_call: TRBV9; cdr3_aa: CASSVFGVAGTYEQYF; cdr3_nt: TGTGCCAGCAGCGTCTTCGGGGTAGCGGGAACTTACGAGCAGTACTTC
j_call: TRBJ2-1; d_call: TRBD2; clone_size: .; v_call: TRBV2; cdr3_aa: CASRGTSGYNEQFF; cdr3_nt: TGTGCCAGCAGGGGGACTAGCGGGTACAATGAGCAGTTCTTC
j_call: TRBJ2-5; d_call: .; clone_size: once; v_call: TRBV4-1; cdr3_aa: CASSQEGGAKETQYF; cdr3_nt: TGCGCCAGCAGCCAGGAGGGGGGGGCTAAAGAGACCCAGTACTTC
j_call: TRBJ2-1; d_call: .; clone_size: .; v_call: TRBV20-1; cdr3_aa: CSARFVSEQFF; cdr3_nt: TGCAGTGCTAGATTTGTGAGTGAGCAGTTCTTC
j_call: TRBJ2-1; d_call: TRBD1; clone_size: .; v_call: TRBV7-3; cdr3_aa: CASSLTPGTGVNNEQFF; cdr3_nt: TGTGCCAGCAGCTTAACCCCCGGGACAGGGGTTAACAATGAGCAGTTCTTC
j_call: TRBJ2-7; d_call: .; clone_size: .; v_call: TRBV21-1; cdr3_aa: CASSLAGVFKLSEQYF; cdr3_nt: TGTGCCAGCAGCCTAGCGGGAGTCTTTAAGTTGTCCGAGCAGTACTTC
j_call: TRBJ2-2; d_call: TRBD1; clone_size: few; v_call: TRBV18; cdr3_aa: CASSPPTGGNTGELFF; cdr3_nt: TGTGCCAGCTCACCACCGACAGGGGGCAACACCGGGGAGCTGTTTTTT
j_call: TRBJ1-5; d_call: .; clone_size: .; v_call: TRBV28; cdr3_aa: CASTVGTFNQPQHF; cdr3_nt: TGTGCCAGCACCGTTGGGACTTTCAATCAGCCCCAGCATTTT
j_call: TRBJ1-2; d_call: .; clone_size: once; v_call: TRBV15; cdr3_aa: CATSRDHVWGGNYGYTF; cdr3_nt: TGTGCCACCAGCAGAGATCACGTGTGGGGAGGTAACTATGGCTACACCTTC
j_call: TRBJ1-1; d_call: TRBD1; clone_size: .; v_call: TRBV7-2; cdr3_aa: CASSLAGGETMNTEAFF; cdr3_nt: TGTGCCAGCAGCTTGGCAGGGGGAGAAACCATGAACACTGAAGCTTTCTTT
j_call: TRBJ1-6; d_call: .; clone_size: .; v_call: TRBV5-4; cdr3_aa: CASSLGQTNSPLHF; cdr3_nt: TGTGCCAGCAGCTTGGGACAGACTAATTCACCCCTCCACTTT
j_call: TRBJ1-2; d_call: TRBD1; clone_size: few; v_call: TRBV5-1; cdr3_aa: CASSFGTGLGYTF; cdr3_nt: TGCGCCAGCAGCTTCGGGACAGGGCTTGGCTACACCTTC
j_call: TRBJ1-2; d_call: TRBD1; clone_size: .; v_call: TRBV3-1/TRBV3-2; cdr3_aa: CASSQDTGAPRGYTF; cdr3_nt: TGTGCCAGCAGCCAAGATACAGGGGCCCCGCGCGGCTACACCTTC
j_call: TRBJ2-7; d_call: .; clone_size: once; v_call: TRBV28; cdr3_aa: CASSFGSLYEQYF; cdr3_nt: TGTGCCAGCAGTTTCGGGTCCCTTTACGAGCAGTACTTC
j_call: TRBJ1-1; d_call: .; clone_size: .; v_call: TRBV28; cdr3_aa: CASSLEQTVNTEAFF; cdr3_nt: TGTGCCAGCAGTTTGGAACAGACCGTGAACACTGAAGCTTTCTTT
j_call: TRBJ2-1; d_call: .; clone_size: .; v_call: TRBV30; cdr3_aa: CAWGTGYNEQFF; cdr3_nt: TGTGCCTGGGGGACGGGGTACAATGAGCAGTTCTTC
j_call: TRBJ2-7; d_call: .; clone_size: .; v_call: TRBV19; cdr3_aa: CASSSGLTYEQYF; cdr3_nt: TGTGCCAGTAGTAGCGGCCTCACCTACGAGCAGTACTTC
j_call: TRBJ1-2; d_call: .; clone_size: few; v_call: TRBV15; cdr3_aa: CATSREGGGYGYTF; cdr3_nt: TGTGCCACCAGCAGAGAGGGCGGAGGGTATGGCTACACCTTC
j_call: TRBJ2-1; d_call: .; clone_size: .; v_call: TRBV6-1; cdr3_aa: CASSEAIQLRNNEQFF; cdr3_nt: TGTGCCAGCAGTGAAGCAATACAGCTACGCAACAATGAGCAGTTCTTC
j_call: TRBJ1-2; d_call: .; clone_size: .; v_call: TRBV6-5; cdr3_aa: CASREYRADGYTF; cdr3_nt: TGTGCCAGCAGAGAGTACAGGGCTGACGGCTACACCTTC
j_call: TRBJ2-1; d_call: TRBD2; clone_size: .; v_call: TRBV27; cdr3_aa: CASSSLLVAGGLYNEQFF; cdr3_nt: TGTGCCAGCAGTTCCCTCCTAGTAGCGGGAGGACTATACAATGAGCAGTTCTTC
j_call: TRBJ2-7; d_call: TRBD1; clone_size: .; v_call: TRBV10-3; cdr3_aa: CAISDSGTGAYEQYF; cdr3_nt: TGTGCCATCAGTGATTCCGGGACAGGGGCCTACGAGCAGTACTTC
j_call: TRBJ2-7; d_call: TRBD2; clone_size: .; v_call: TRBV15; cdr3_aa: CATSRDLASGEQYF; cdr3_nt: TGTGCCACCAGCAGAGATCTGGCTAGCGGGGAGCAGTACTTC
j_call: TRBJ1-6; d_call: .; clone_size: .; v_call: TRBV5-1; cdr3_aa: CASSVGFQGNSPLHF; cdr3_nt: TGCGCCAGCAGCGTCGGGTTTCAGGGGAATTCACCCCTCCACTTT
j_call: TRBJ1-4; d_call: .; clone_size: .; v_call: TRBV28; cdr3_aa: CASSLYREGGEKLFF; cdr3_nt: TGTGCCAGCAGTTTATATCGGGAGGGGGGTGAAAAACTGTTTTTT
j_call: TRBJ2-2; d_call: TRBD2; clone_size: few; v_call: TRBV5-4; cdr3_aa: CASSFDGREMSGELFF; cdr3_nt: TGTGCCAGCAGCTTCGATGGGCGGGAGATGTCCGGGGAGCTGTTTTTT
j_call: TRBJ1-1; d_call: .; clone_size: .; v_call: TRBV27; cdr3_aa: CASSPETGPNTEAFF; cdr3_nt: TGTGCCAGCAGTCCCGAGACAGGACCCAACACTGAAGCTTTCTTT
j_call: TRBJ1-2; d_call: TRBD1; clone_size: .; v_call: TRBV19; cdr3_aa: CASRMDRGYGYTF; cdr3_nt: TGTGCCAGTAGGATGGACAGGGGCTATGGCTACACCTTC
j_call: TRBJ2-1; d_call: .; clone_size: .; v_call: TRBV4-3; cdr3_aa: CASSHDRNYNEQFF; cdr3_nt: TGCGCCAGCAGCCACGACAGGAACTACAATGAGCAGTTCTTC
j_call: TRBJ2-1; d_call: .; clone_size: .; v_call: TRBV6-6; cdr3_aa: CASSYVSSGTNEQFF; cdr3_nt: TGTGCCAGCAGTTACGTTAGTAGCGGAACCAATGAGCAGTTCTTC
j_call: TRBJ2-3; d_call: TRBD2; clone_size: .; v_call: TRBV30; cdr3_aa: CAWSVAGDQTDTQYF; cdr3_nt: TGTGCCTGGAGTGTTGCGGGAGATCAAACAGATACGCAGTATTTT
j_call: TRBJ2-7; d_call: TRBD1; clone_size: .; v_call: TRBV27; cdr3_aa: CASSLSVPGQGTYEQYF; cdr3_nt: TGTGCCAGCAGTTTATCGGTCCCGGGACAGGGAACCTACGAGCAGTACTTC
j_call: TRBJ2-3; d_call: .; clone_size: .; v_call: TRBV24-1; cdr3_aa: CATSWTSTDTQYF; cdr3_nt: TGTGCCACCAGCTGGACATCCACAGATACGCAGTATTTT
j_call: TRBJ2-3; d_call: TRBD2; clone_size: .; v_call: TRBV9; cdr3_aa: CASSANLAGGRRGDTQYF; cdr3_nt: TGTGCCAGCAGCGCTAATCTAGCGGGAGGTCGCCGAGGGGATACGCAGTATTTT
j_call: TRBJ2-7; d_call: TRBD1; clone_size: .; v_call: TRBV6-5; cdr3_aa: CASSSRTGRPYEQYF; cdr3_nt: TGTGCCAGCAGTTCACGGACAGGACGTCCCTACGAGCAGTACTTC
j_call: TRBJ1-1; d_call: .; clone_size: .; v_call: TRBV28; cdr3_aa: CASSFVDTRRAFF; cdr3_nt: TGTGCCAGCAGTTTTGTCGACACTCGGCGCGCTTTCTTT
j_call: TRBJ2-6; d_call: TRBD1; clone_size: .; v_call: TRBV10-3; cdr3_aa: CAISGTGGSGANVLTF; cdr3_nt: TGTGCCATCAGTGGGACAGGGGGCTCTGGGGCCAACGTCCTGACTTTC
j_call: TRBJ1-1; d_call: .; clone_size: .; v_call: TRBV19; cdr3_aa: CASSILGRGTEAFF; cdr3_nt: TGTGCCAGTAGTATTCTGGGTCGGGGGACTGAAGCTTTCTTT
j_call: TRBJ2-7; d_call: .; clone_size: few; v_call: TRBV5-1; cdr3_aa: CASSLDRTFSYEQYF; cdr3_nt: TGCGCCAGCAGCTTGGACAGAACCTTCTCCTACGAGCAGTACTTC
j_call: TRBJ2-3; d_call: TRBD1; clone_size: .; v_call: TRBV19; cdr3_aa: CASLGPNRGPDTQYF; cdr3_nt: TGTGCCAGCCTGGGGCCGAACAGGGGCCCAGATACGCAGTATTTT
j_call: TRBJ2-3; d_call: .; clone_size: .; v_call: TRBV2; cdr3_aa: CASVRATTDTQYF; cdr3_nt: TGTGCCAGCGTGCGGGCTACCACAGATACGCAGTATTTT
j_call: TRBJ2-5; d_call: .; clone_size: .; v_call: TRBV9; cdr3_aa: CASSSPRGGGQETQYF; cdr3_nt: TGTGCCAGCAGCTCACCCCGGGGAGGAGGGCAAGAGACCCAGTACTTC
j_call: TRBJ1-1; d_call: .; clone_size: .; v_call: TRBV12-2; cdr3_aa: CASRPGRQPEAFF; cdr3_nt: TGTGCAAGTCGCCCAGGAAGGCAGCCTGAAGCTTTCTTT
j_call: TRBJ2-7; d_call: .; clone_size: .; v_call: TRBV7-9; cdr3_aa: CASSLSGHSYEQYF; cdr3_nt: TGTGCCAGCAGCTTATCGGGACACTCCTACGAGCAGTACTTC
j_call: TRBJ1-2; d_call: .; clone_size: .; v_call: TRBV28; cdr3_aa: CASSSSRGPNYGYTF; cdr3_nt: TGTGCCAGCAGTTCCTCCAGGGGACCGAACTATGGCTACACCTTC
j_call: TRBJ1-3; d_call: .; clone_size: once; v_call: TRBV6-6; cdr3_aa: CASRATGSGNTIYF; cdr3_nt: TGTGCCAGCAGAGCTACAGGGTCTGGAAACACCATATATTTT
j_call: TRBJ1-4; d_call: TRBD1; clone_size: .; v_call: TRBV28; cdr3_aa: CASSPPSWTGSPELFF; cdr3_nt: TGTGCCAGCTCACCCCCCTCCTGGACAGGGTCGCCCGAACTGTTTTTT
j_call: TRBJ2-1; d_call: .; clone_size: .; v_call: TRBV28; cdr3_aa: CASRIGVSYNEQFF; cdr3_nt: TGTGCCAGCAGAATAGGGGTATCATACAATGAGCAGTTCTTC
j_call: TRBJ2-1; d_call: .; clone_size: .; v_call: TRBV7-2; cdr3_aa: CASSLEAGFNEQFF; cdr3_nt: TGTGCCAGCAGCTTAGAAGCGGGTTTCAATGAGCAGTTCTTC
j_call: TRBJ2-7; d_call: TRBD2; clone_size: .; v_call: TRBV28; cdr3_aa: CASRLPRGGEQYF; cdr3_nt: TGTGCCAGCAGGCTGCCCCGGGGAGGGGAGCAGTACTTC
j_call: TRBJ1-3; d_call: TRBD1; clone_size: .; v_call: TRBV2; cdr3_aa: CASSALQGLSGNTIYF; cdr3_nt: TGTGCCAGCAGTGCCCTACAGGGGCTCTCTGGAAACACCATATATTTT